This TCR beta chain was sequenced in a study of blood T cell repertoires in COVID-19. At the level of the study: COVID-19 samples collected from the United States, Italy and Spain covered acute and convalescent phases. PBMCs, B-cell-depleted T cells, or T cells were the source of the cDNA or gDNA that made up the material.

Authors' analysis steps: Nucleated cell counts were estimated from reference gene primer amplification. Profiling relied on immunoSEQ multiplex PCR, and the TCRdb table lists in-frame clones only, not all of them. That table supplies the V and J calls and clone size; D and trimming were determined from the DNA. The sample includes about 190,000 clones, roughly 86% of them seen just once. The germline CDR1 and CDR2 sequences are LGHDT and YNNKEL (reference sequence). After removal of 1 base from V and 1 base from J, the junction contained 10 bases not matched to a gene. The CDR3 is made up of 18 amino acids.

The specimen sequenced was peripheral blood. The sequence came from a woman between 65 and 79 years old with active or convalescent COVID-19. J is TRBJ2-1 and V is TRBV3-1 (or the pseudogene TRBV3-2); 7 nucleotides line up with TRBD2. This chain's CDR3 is CASSQGSPGRWSYNEQFF. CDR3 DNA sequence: TGTGCCAGCAGCCAAGGGTCCCCCGGGAGGTGGTCCTACAATGAGCAGTTCTTC.